The entry below describes one T cell receptor beta chain. This CDR3 has 15 residues. Per germline, CDR1 MNHNY and CDR2 SVGAGI (reference sequence). V lost 0 bases, J lost 6 bases, and 13 bases lay in between. Amplification of TCR beta CDR3 regions was performed using RNA transcripts as template. During a first-round RT-PCR of the TCR CDR3, the HTBI primer set was used. A single record per CDR3 protein comes from TCRdb applying MiXCR to the multiplex PCR reads. Of 400,000 to 450,000 distinct CDR3 sequences in the sample, about 15% were seen once. This specimen comes from a study of T cells in Graves' hyperthyroidism and ophthalmopathy.

This TCR came from a man aged 18 to 30 with Graves' ophthalmopathy. This chain joins TRBV6-6 and TRBJ2-3, with D perhaps assigned TRBD1 or TRBD2 (7 bases each). The sample was blood. CDR3 sequence (DNA): TGTGCCAGCAGTTACTCGGCAGGGGGGGTGGATACGCAGTATTTT. Translation gives CASSYSAGGVDTQYF.